These 22 T cell receptor beta chains were sequenced from one sample in a study of blood T cell repertoires in COVID-19. The data were produced by immunoSEQ multiplex PCR, yet TCRdb's version contains in-frame clones alone and is incomplete. The sample contains roughly 59,000 clones, about 72% of which appear only once. Specimen: peripheral blood. These receptors all come from an older man with acute or convalescent COVID-19.

The chain couples TRBV15 to TRBJ1-6, with D hard to call. The CDR3 runs to 15 residues. CDR1 LNHNV and CDR2 YYDKDF come from the germline V gene (reference sequence). The V gene lost 1 base and the J gene lost 5 bases, with 9 bases spanning the gap. This CDR3 is CATSRASGNNSPLHF. The CDR3 DNA follows: TGTGCCACCAGCAGAGCTAGCGGAAATAATTCACCCCTCCACTTT.

This sequence joins TRBV19 and TRBJ1-1; tentative D call: TRBD1 (6 bases). V dropped 3 bases and J dropped 5 bases, with 13 bases sitting between them. The CDR3 loop spans 14 amino acids. Germline V gene sequence: CDR1 LNHDA, CDR2 SQIVND (reference sequence). The CDR3 reads CASSIDWGRTEAFF. CDR3 coding DNA: TGTGCCAGTAGTATCGACTGGGGGCGTACTGAAGCTTTCTTT.

The CDR3 sequence is CASSSDRVGYTF. The CDR3 DNA sequence: TGTGCCAGTAGTTCCGACAGAGTTGGCTACACCTTC. The chain joins TRBV19 to TRBJ1-2; tentatively, D is TRBD1 (5 bases). V gave up 5 bases and J gave up 7 bases, with 11 bases separating them. The CDR3 is made up of 12 amino acids. The V gene's germline CDR1 is LNHDA and CDR2 SQIVND (reference sequence).

The chain couples TRBV24-1 to TRBJ1-2; 8 nucleotides agree with TRBD1. CDR1 KGHDR and CDR2 SFDVKD come from the germline V gene. Trimming at V came to 3 bases and at J to 3 bases, leaving 2 bases not matched to a gene. The CDR3 loop spans 14 amino acids. CDR3 in amino acids: CATSDQDRDYGYTF. CDR3 coding DNA: TGTGCCACCAGTGATCAGGACAGGGACTATGGCTACACCTTC.

The J gene is TRBJ2-1, the V gene TRBV5-8; D is uncertain. Per the germline V gene, CDR1 is SGHTS and CDR2 is YDEGEE. V lost 4 bases, J lost 9 bases, and 8 bases lay in between. There are 11 residues in the CDR3. CDR3 nucleotide sequence: TGTGCCAGCAGCCCCGGTAGTGAGCAGTTCTTC. Translated: CASSPGSEQFF.

This sequence joins TRBV9 and TRBJ2-2; D perhaps matches TRBD1 (7 bases). CDR1 and CDR2 from the germline V gene are SGDLS and YYNGEE. Trimming cost V 4 bases and J 0 bases, with 16 bases left between them. This CDR3 is 17 amino acids long. CDR3 DNA: TGTGCCAGCAGCAATTCGGGACAGCGGGCGAACACCGGGGAGCTGTTTTTT. This codes for CASSNSGQRANTGELFF.

This chain uses TRBV11-2 with TRBJ1-2; possible D gene TRBD1, 5 bases. Germline V lookup: CDR1 SGHAT, CDR2 FQNNGV. V lost 5 bases, J lost 6 bases, and 16 bases lay in between. The CDR3 runs to 14 residues. The DNA of the CDR3 is TGTGCCAGCAGCACGCGGGGGGGATTTAATGGCTACACCTTC. This translates into CASSTRGGFNGYTF.

The chain employs TRBV27 and TRBJ2-1, with TRBD2 as a possible D gene (5 bases). The CDR3 has 13 residues. Germline-derived CDR1 and CDR2 are MNHEY and SMNVEV (reference sequence). The V gene lost 3 bases and the J gene lost 6 bases, with 9 bases spanning the gap. CDR3 sequence reads: CASSFLASNEQFF. Here the CDR3 DNA reads TGTGCCAGCAGTTTCCTAGCCTCCAATGAGCAGTTCTTC.

This chain uses TRBV9 with TRBJ2-1; D uncertain. Trimming took 2 bases from V and 4 from J, leaving 7 bases between them. Germline V gene data show CDR1 as SGDLS and CDR2 as YYNGEE. There are 13 residues in the CDR3. The CDR3 loop reads CASSVSLYNEQFF. CDR3 DNA: TGTGCCAGCAGCGTCTCACTTTACAATGAGCAGTTCTTC.

This clone was counted a single time. The chain joins TRBV5-1 to TRBJ2-1; 9 nucleotides agree with TRBD2. The CDR3 sequence is 13 residues long. V lost 4 bases to trimming and J lost 9 bases; unmatched junction nucleotides: 5. Germline lookup yields CDR1 SGHRS and CDR2 YFSETQ. CDR3 nucleotide sequence: TGCGCCAGCAGCCCGACTAGCGGAGTTGAGCAGTTCTTC. This codes for CASSPTSGVEQFF.

This chain uses TRBV10-3 with TRBJ2-2; D gene ambiguous. The CDR3 extends over 15 amino acids. V was clipped by 3 bases and J by 0 bases, with 8 bases between them. The V gene's germline CDR1 is ENHRY and CDR2 SYGVKD. The CDR3 spells CAISDSNANTGELFF. As DNA, the CDR3 is TGTGCCATCAGTGACAGTAACGCGAACACCGGGGAGCTGTTTTTT.

V usage is TRBV29-1 and J usage is TRBJ2-2; TRBD1 matches at 8 bases. The CDR3 length is 14 residues. Looked up from germline, CDR1 is SQVTM and CDR2 is ANQGSEA. The V gene end was trimmed by 6 bases and the J gene end by 4 bases; junction bases not matched to a gene: 7. Here the CDR3 DNA reads TGCAGCGTCGAGGGACAGGTCAGCACCGGGGAGCTGTTTTTT. Translation gives CSVEGQVSTGELFF.

This clone appeared once. The chain employs TRBV2 and TRBJ2-7, with 9 bases identical to TRBD2. The V gene end was trimmed by 6 bases and the J gene end by 0 bases; junction bases not matched to a gene: 15. The CDR3 runs 18 residues. Per the germline V gene, CDR1 is SNHLY and CDR2 is FYNNEI. The CDR3 loop is CASRNNLISGGSSYEQYF. The CDR3 region has the DNA TGTGCCAGCAGGAATAACTTGATTAGCGGGGGAAGCTCCTACGAGCAGTACTTC.

The V call is TRBV7-9, the J call TRBJ1-3; 7 nucleotides match TRBD1. The V and J ends lost 5 bases and 2 bases, in that order; junction bases with no gene match: 12. The CDR3 is made up of 17 amino acids. Germline CDR1 SEHNR, CDR2 FQNEAQ (reference sequence). The CDR3 sequence is CASSNTVAGGAGNTIYF. CDR3 DNA sequence: TGTGCCAGCAGCAACACGGTGGCAGGGGGAGCTGGAAACACCATATATTTT.

CDR3 sequence: CASSQDWRTDTQYF. The CDR3 DNA is TGTGCCAGCAGCCAAGATTGGCGCACAGATACGCAGTATTTT. This chain joins TRBV3-1 (or the pseudogene TRBV3-2) and TRBJ2-3; D ambiguous. Germline values: CDR1 LGHDT, CDR2 YNNKEL (reference sequence). CDR3 size: 14 residues. Between the trimmed V and J ends, which lost 0 bases and 1 base, there was a span of 5 bases.

This chain joins TRBV12-3 or TRBV12-4 and TRBJ2-7; D possibly corresponds to TRBD2 (6 bases). The ends were cut back, 7 bases at V and 6 bases at J, with 10 bases in the middle. The CDR3 has 11 residues. CDR3: CASTSGVEQYF. CDR3 sequence (DNA): TGTGCCAGCACCTCGGGGGTCGAGCAGTACTTC.

This clone has just a few counts. This chain uses TRBV18 with TRBJ2-7, with D perhaps matching TRBD1 (5 bases). Germline V gives CDR1 KGHSH, CDR2 LQKENI. The CDR3 consists of 15 residues. Trimming shortened V by 2 bases and J by 4 bases, and 15 bases separated the two germline ends. The CDR3 reads CASSPIVGASYEQYF. The DNA for the CDR3 is TGTGCCAGCTCACCAATCGTTGGGGCGTCGTACGAGCAGTACTTC.

The rearrangement joins TRBV2 to TRBJ2-4; no firm D call. The CDR3 has 13 residues. Trimming left V 7 bases short and J 0 bases short, with 7 bases between. The germline V gene encodes CDR1 SNHLY and CDR2 FYNNEI. Here the CDR3 DNA reads TGTGCCAGCACCCCCTTAGCCAAAAACATTCAGTACTTC. Translation gives CASTPLAKNIQYF. The full variable domain, completed using reference TRBV2 and TRBJ2-4, is EPEVTQTPSHQVTQMGQEVILRCVPISNHLYFYWYRQILGQKVEFLVSFYNNEISEKSEIFDDQFSVERPDGSNFTLKIRSTKLEDSAMYFCASTPLAKNIQYFGAGTRLSVL.

The chain couples TRBV2 to TRBJ1-5; TRBD1 aligns across 8 bases. The CDR3 loop spans 14 amino acids. The germline V gene encodes CDR1 SNHLY and CDR2 FYNNEI. With V trimmed by 2 bases and J by 7 bases, 4 bases remained unmatched. The DNA of the CDR3 is TGTGCCAGCAGTGAACTCGACAGGGGACAGCCCCAGCATTTT. Translating it yields CASSELDRGQPQHF.

This sequence joins TRBV5-8 and TRBJ1-5; perhaps TRBD1 as D (5 bases). The length of the CDR3 is 15 residues. The germline V gene encodes CDR1 SGHTS and CDR2 YDEGEE. V lost 2 bases to trimming and J lost 4 bases, with 13 bases between them. CDR3 region: CASSFSTATNQPQHF. The CDR3 DNA follows: TGTGCCAGCAGCTTTTCGACAGCAACGAATCAGCCCCAGCATTTT.

The rearrangement joins TRBV7-8 to TRBJ2-7; 8 bases are a match to TRBD2. This CDR3 is built from 12 residues. Germline assignment: CDR1 SGHVS and CDR2 FQNEAQ. With V trimmed by 4 bases and J by 10 bases, 6 bases remained unmatched. The CDR3 bases are TGTGCCAGCAGCTGGGGACTAGAGGGCCAGTACTTC. Protein sequence: CASSWGLEGQYF.

The V call is TRBV27, the J call TRBJ2-5; tentative D call: TRBD2 (6 bases). From germline, CDR1 is MNHEY and CDR2 SMNVEV (reference sequence). V was shortened by 3 bases and J by 5 bases, with 16 bases between the two germline ends. The CDR3 is 15 amino acids. The CDR3 here is CASSFTWTTKETQYF. CDR3 in DNA: TGTGCCAGCAGTTTCACTTGGACTACTAAGGAGACCCAGTACTTC.